This TCR beta chain was obtained from a study of CD8+ T cells in alopecia areata (dated by TCRdb to 2016 to 2018). About the investigation overall: The treated patients, all with moderate-to-severe alopecia areata, were enrolled in an open-label pilot trial of oral tofacitinib given at 5 to 10 mg twice daily. Tofacitinib was administered for 6 to 18 months, and 6 months of follow-up off drug were then conducted to assess delayed response and recurrence. In treated patients, disease severity was measured using the SALT score, which gives the percentage of scalp surface area affected. High-throughput TCRbeta sequencing was used to examine T cell clonal expansion in alopecia areata in both the C3H/HeJ mouse model and human patients. In humans, TCRbeta sequencing was performed on scalp tissue and on sorted CD4+ and CD8+ peripheral blood T cells from healthy controls and from patients with patchy or totalis/universalis alopecia areata. Biopsies were taken from tofacitinib-treated patients at baseline and again at 4 and 24 weeks into treatment, and several of those patients also had a later scalp biopsy. Clonality in the scalp was compared among normal scalp (n=4), patchy alopecia areata scalp (n=8), and alopecia totalis/universalis scalp (n=8). The RNA source kit depended on sample type: the PAXgene miRNA kit for fixed scalp, the miRNeasy kit for PBMCs, and the RNeasy kit for mouse skin. TCRbeta CDR3 regions were amplified by immunoSEQ multiplex PCR with 35 Vbeta forward and 13 Jbeta reverse primers.

V loses 6 bases of germline sequence and J loses 0 bases, and the interval between the two ends is 15 bases. The CDR3, from cysteine to phenylalanine, totals 15 residues. Only the CDR3 part of the read is kept: 45 bases, read in frame from the first base. What the study reported, not specific to this receptor: Compared with mice, TCR sequences shared between patients were less clear, possibly partly because of HLA diversity across the patient population. Compared with normal scalp, lesional scalp had higher clonality and more expanded CD8+ clones, particularly in alopecia totalis/universalis, a pattern that suggests antigenic drive. Scalp TCR repertoire analysis is complicated because resident alphabeta T cells in normal human skin are also sequenced, whereas mouse skin is dominated by gammadelta T cells. During tofacitinib treatment, many expanded lesional clones stuck around in both scalp and blood, and this persistence may partly explain why relapse happens after treatment is stopped. Because the treated cohort was small and had just a single nonresponder, larger studies are needed to establish links between baseline CD8+ expansion and response. With tofacitinib, both scalp clonality and the number of expanded CD8+ clones among the top 100 scalp clones went down significantly.

As regards this clone: Its cognate antigen has yet to be identified. One base away there is no much larger clone; base qualities are not given.

Libraries were built with the immunoSEQ multiplex PCR assay. For TCR sequencing, RNA was extracted from every sample and reverse transcribed into cDNA to serve as template. SuperScript III was used for first-strand cDNA synthesis, primed with a 2:1 mix of oligo-dT and random hexamers. A synthetic immune receptor repertoire was used to measure amplification bias, and any remaining bias was corrected computationally. As for the authors' bioinformatics: After raw reads were preprocessed to remove errors, the CDR3 was defined following IMGT conventions as running from the conserved cysteine to phenylalanine. To get clonality, Shannon entropy was normalized by log2 of the number of productive unique TCRs and the result was subtracted from 1. Whether scalp clones were CD4 or CD8 was inferred by matching scalp TCRbeta sequences against CD4 and CD8 repertoires sorted from blood. TCRdb mirrors the immuneACCESS table, restricted to in-frame sequences. Some clones are absent from its copies; in checked studies, under half trace to an unresolved V gene, and the reason for the others is unknown. V and J calls and clone size are as listed in that table; D and trimming were resolved from the DNA. The sample contains under 150,000 clones, 75% to 85% of them found a single time. The ten largest clones represent roughly 25% of the sample.

Per the publication, the time point label means: around 29 days on oral tofacitinib. Interpreted using the paper, the treatment or condition label stands for: oral pan-JAK inhibitor, 5-10 mg twice daily. Peripheral blood and lesional scalp punch biopsies were obtained from patients with alopecia areata. PBMCs were isolated by density centrifugation and stained for CD3, CD4 and CD8, and CD4+ and CD8+ T cells were sorted on a FACSAria. The input for sequencing was CD8+ T cells sorted from blood, taken at week 4, from a patient treated with tofacitinib. The clonotype originates from a human donor with alopecia areata. The sequence is built from TRBV5-7 and TRBJ1-1, with the D gene not confidently named. TRBV5-7 is marked as an open reading frame, function uncertain. The CDR3 protein is CASTLDLNLNTEAFF. The DNA is TGTGCCAGCACCTTAGACCTGAATCTGAACACTGAAGCTTTCTTT.